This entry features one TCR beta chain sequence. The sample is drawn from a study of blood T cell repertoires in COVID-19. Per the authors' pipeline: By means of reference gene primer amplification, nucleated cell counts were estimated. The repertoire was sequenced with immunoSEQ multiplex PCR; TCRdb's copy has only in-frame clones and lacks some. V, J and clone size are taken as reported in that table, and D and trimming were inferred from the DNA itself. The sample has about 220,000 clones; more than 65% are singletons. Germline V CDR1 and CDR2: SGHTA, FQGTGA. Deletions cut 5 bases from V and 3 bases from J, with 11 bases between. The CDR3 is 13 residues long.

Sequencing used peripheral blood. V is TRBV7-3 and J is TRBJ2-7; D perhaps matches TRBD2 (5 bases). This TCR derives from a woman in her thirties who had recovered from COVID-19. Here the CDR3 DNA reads TGTGCCAGCAGCCTACCTGGGAGCTACGAGCAGTACTTC. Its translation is CASSLPGSYEQYF.